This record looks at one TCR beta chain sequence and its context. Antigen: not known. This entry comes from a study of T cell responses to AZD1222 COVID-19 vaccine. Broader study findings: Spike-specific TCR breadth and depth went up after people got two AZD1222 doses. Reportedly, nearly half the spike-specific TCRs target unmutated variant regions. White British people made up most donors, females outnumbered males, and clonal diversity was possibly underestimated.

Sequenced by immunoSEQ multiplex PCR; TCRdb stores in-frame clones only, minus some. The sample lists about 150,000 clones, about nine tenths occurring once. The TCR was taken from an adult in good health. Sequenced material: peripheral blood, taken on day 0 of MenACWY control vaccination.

The CDR3, as DNA: TGTGCCATCAGCGGGGGCCTGAACACTGAAGCTTTCTTT. Its translation is CAISGGLNTEAFF. The chain employs TRBV10-3 and TRBJ1-1, with D possibly being TRBD1 (6 bases). V was pared by 6 bases and J by 0 bases, with 8 bases between. Germline V gives CDR1 ENHRY, CDR2 SYGVKD. The CDR3 totals 13 residues.